The rows below give T cell receptor beta chains drawn from one sample of a study of blood T cells in healthy people across ages. In TCRdb, the 5' RACE reads were re-called with MiXCR into one record per CDR3 protein. The sample consists of about 1 million distinct CDR3 sequences, 35% to 55% of them appearing once. Material for sequencing was blood. Every receptor here comes from a woman aged 60-70 years in good health. CDR3s leave out the opening cysteine and the closing phenylalanine or tryptophan. D genes are given only for firm matches.

J gene,V gene,D gene,CDR3 protein
TRBJ2-3,TRBV24-1,-,ATSDSARGDTQY
TRBJ2-2,TRBV10-3,-,AISEKGETGELF
TRBJ2-3,TRBV4-2,TRBD1,ASSHITGGNRVKY
TRBJ1-2,TRBV6-5,-,ASFDRDPYYGYT
TRBJ2-5,TRBV24-1,-,ATSDFMRGQETQY
TRBJ2-7,TRBV27,TRBD2,ASSPLPRTSEQY
TRBJ1-6,TRBV9,-,ASSVEGHNSPLH
TRBJ1-5,TRBV18,-,ASSPKTGSYSNQPQH
TRBJ2-5,TRBV5-1,-,ASRGWGRETQY
-,TRBV3-1,-,ASSQLPGSEQY
TRBJ1-5,TRBV7-9,-,ASSPAGTQPQH
TRBJ2-1,TRBV20-1,TRBD1,SARPGQANNEQF
TRBJ2-1,TRBV24-1,-,ATSDSSEYHNEQF
TRBJ1-6,TRBV5-1,-,ASSAEDNSPLH
TRBJ2-3,TRBV18,-,ASSPLQGVGTDTQY
-,TRBV7-6,TRBD2,ASSSGVSGGGYEQY
TRBJ2-7,TRBV5-4,-,TSSVGRQVDEQY
TRBJ1-1,TRBV10-3,-,AIKEQGMNTEAF
TRBJ1-2,TRBV20-1,-,SAKTRGSNYGYT
-,TRBV4-1,TRBD1,TSSHSGQGGYEQY
TRBJ2-1,TRBV10-3,-,AISEASQYNEQF
TRBJ2-2,TRBV11-2,TRBD1,ASSYWTGGGTGELF
TRBJ2-7,TRBV20-1,-,SARDPQGYEQY
TRBJ2-7,TRBV5-1,-,ASSLTFLAAGRNEQY
TRBJ1-2,TRBV6-2/TRBV6-3,-,ATSTVLNYGYT
TRBJ1-1,TRBV7-9,-,ASSLVVSDTEAF
TRBJ2-5,TRBV5-1,TRBD2,ASGDLRGEQY
TRBJ2-3,TRBV18,-,ASSPLRGPTDTQY
TRBJ2-3,TRBV24-1,-,ATRGDSTDTQY
TRBJ2-7,TRBV5-1,TRBD2,ASSLDGGRAREQY